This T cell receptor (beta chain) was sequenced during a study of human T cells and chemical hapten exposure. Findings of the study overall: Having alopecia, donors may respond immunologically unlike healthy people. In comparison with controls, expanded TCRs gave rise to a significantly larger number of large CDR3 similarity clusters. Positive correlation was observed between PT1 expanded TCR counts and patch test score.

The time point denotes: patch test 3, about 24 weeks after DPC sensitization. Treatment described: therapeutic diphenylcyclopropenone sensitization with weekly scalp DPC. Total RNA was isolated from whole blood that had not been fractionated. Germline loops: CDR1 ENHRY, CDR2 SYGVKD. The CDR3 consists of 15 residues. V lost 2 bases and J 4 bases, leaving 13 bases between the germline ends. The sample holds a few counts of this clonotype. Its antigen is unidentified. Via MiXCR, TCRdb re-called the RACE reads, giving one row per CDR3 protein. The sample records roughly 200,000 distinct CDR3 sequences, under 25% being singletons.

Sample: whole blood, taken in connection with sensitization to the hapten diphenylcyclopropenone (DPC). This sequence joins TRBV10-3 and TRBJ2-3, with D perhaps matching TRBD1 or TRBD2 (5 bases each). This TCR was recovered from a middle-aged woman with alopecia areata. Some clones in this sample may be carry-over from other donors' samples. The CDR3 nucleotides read TGTGCCATCAGTGAGGGGGGAGTAGGACCAGATACGCAGTATTTT. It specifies CAISEGGVGPDTQYF.